These 5 T cell receptor beta chains were all obtained from the same sample, sequenced in a study of blood T cell repertoires in COVID-19. Sequencing was performed with immunoSEQ multiplex PCR; in TCRdb, only in-frame clones are kept and a portion is missing. This table holds some 300,000 clones, approximately 90% found once. Source material: peripheral blood. Receptors were obtained from a woman aged 50 to 60 with COVID-19, enrolled during active disease.

This rearrangement joins TRBV3-1 (or the pseudogene TRBV3-2) to TRBJ2-3, with 8 bases fitting TRBD1. The CDR3 spans 14 residues. Per germline, CDR1 LGHDT and CDR2 YNNKEL (reference sequence). V gave up 5 bases and J gave up 4 bases; unmatched junction bases: 5. This CDR3 is CASSLRRGPDTQYF. In DNA, the CDR3 is TGTGCCAGCAGCTTACGCAGGGGGCCAGATACGCAGTATTTT.

The chain carries TRBV5-4 and TRBJ2-5; possibly TRBD2 for D (7 bases). Looked up from germline, CDR1 is SGHNT and CDR2 is YYREEE (reference sequence). The CDR3 is 15 residues long. V was shortened by 4 bases and J by 1 base, with 14 bases between the two germline ends. CDR3 nucleotide sequence: TGTGCCAGCAGCCATTGGGGGGGCCCCCAAGAGACCCAGTACTTC. This sequence encodes CASSHWGGPQETQYF.

This clone was counted a single time. The DNA for the CDR3 is TGTGCCACACGACAGGGGACCTCCTACAATGAGCAGTTCTTC. Translated: CATRQGTSYNEQFF. The chain couples TRBV24-1 to TRBJ2-1; TRBD1 aligns across 8 bases. V trimming: 10 bases; J trimming: 0 bases; junction bases outside the gene matches: 4. The CDR3 is 14 amino acids. The germline V gene has CDR1 KGHDR and CDR2 SFDVKD.

The chain couples TRBV6-6 to TRBJ2-4; TRBD2 agrees at 7 bases. From germline, CDR1 is MNHNY and CDR2 SVGAGI (reference sequence). The ends lost 6 bases at V and 1 base at J; junction bases unmatched: 9. CDR3 length equals 16 residues. CDR3 sequence reads: CASSSIQGGAKNIQYF. Here the CDR3 DNA reads TGTGCCAGCAGCTCAATTCAGGGAGGGGCCAAAAACATTCAGTACTTC.

J is TRBJ1-2 and V is TRBV3-1 (or the pseudogene TRBV3-2); no clear D. This CDR3 contains 13 residues. Germline assignment: CDR1 LGHDT and CDR2 YNNKEL (reference sequence). V was cut by 0 bases and J by 4 bases, with 6 bases left in between. The CDR3 spells CASSQDRPYGYTF. CDR3 coding DNA: TGTGCCAGCAGCCAAGACAGGCCCTATGGCTACACCTTC.